What follows describes a single TCR beta chain. Measured with immunoSEQ multiplex PCR; TCRdb has only the in-frame clones, and not every one. The sample lists 60,000 to 75,000 clones; around 80% were seen once. The entry originates in a study of blood T cell repertoires in COVID-19. The germline CDR1 and CDR2 sequences are SGHKS and YYEKEE (reference sequence). This CDR3 comprises 15 residues. The V gene lost 1 base and the J gene lost 4 bases, with 14 bases spanning the gap. Sequenced sample: peripheral blood. The chain uses TRBV5-5 and TRBJ1-2; tentatively, D is TRBD1 (5 bases). This receptor was taken from a human donor in a cohort sampled during active COVID-19. The CDR3 bases are TGTGCCAGCAGCTTGCAGTCAGGGAAGGCCTATGGCTACACCTTC. Its translation: CASSLQSGKAYGYTF.